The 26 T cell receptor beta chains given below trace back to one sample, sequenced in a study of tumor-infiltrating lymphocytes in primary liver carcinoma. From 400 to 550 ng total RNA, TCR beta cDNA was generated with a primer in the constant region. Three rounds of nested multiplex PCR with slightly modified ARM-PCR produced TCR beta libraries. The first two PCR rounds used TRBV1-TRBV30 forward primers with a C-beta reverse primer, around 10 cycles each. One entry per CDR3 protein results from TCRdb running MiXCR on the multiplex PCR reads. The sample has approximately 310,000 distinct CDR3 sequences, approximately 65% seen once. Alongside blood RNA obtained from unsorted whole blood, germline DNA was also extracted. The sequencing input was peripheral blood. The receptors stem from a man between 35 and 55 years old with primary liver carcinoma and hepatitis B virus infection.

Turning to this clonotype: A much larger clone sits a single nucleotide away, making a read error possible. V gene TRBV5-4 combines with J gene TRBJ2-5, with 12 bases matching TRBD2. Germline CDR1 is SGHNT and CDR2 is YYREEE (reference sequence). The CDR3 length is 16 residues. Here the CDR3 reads CDSSPGLAGWDETQYF. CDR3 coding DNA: TGTGACAGCAGCCCCGGACTAGCGGGGTGGGACGAGACCCAGTACTTC.

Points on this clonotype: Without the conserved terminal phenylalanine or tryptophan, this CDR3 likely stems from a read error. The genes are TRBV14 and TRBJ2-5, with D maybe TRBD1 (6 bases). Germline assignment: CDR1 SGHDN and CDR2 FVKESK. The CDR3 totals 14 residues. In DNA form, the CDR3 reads TGTGCCAACAGCCAGTTGGACAGCGGAGAGACCCAGTACCTC. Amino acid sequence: CANSQLDSGETQYL.

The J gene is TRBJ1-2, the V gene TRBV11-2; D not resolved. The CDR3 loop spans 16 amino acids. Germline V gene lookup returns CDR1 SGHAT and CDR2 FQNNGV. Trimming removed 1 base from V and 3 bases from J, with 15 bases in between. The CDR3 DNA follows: TGTGCCAGCAGCTTAGGGGTGAACACCTGTTACTATGGCTACACCTTC. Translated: CASSLGVNTCYYGYTF.

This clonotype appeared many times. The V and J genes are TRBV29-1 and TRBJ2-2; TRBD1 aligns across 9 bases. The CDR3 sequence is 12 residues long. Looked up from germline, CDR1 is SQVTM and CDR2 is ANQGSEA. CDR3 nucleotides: TGCACCTCACAGGGGGCAGCCGGGGAGCTGTTTTTT. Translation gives CTSQGAAGELFF.

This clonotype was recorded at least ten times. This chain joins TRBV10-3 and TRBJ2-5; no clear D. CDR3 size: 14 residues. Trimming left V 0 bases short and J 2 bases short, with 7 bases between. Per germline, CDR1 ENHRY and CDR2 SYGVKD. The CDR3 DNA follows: TGTGCCATCAGTGAGTCTAACAGACAAGAGACCCAGTACTTC. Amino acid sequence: CAISESNRQETQYF.

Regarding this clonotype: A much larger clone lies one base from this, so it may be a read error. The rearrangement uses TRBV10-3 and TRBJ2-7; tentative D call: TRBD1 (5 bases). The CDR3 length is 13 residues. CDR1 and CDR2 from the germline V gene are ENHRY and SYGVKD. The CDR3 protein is CAISGGDSYKQYF. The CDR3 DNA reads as TGTGCCATCAGTGGGGGCGACTCCTACAAGCAGTACTTC.

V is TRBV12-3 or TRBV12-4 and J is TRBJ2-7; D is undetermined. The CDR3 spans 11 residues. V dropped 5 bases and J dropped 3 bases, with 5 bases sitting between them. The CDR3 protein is CASSGDYEQYF. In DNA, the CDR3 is TGTGCCAGCAGTGGGGACTACGAGCAGTACTTC.

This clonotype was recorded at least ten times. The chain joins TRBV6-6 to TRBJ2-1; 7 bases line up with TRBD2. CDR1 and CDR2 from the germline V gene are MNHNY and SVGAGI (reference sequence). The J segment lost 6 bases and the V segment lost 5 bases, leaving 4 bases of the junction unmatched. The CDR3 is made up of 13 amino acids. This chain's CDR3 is CASSQTSFNEQFF. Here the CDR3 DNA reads TGTGCCAGCAGTCAGACTAGCTTCAATGAGCAGTTCTTC.

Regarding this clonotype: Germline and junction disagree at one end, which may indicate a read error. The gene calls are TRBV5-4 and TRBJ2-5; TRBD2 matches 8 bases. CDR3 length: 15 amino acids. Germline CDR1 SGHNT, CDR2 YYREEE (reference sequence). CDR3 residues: CASSSLAEAGETQNF. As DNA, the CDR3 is TGTGCCAGCAGCTCCCTAGCGGAAGCGGGGGAGACCCAGAACTTC.

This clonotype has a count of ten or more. CDR3 sequence: CASRTPDRGPEAFF. As DNA, the CDR3 is TGTGCCAGCAGAACCCCGGACAGGGGACCCGAAGCTTTCTTT. The chain couples TRBV11-2 to TRBJ1-1; 9 bases line up with TRBD1. Germline-derived CDR1 and CDR2 are SGHAT and FQNNGV. This CDR3 is 14 amino acids long. V lost 6 bases to trimming and J lost 8 bases; unmatched junction nucleotides: 10.

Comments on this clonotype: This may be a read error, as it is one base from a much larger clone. The CDR3 region is CASSLRVSGNTGDLFF. The CDR3 DNA follows: TGTGCCAGCAGTTTAAGGGTTAGCGGCAACACCGGGGACCTGTTTTTT. The gene calls are TRBV12-3 or TRBV12-4 and TRBJ2-2; TRBD2 is a possible D gene (6 bases). This CDR3 region has 16 residues.

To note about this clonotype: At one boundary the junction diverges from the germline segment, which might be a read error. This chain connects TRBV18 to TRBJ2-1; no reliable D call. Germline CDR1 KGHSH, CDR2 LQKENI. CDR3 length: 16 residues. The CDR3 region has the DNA TGTACCAGCTCACCAAGTCCTCCTTTTTCGGGCAATGAGCAGTTCTTC. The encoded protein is CTSSPSPPFSGNEQFF.

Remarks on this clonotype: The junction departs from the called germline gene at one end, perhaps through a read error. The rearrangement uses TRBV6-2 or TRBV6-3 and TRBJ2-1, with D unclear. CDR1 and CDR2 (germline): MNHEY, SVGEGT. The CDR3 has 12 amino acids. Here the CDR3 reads CVSTLGGNGQFF. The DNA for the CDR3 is TGTGTCAGCACCCTTGGTGGGAATGGGCAGTTCTTC.

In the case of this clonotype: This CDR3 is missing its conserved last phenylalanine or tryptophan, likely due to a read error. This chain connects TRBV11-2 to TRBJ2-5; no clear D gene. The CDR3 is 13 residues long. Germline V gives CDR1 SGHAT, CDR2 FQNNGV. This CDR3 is CASSLLLRETQYS. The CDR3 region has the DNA TGCGCCAGCAGCTTACTGTTGCGGGAGACCCAGTACTCC.

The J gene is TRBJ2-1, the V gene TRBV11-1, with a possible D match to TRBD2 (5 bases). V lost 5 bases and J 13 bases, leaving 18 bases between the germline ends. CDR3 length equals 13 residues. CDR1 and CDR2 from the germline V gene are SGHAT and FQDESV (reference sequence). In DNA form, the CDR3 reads TGTGCCAGCAGCAGTTACTGGGAGCCAGACCAGTTCTTC. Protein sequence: CASSSYWEPDQFF.

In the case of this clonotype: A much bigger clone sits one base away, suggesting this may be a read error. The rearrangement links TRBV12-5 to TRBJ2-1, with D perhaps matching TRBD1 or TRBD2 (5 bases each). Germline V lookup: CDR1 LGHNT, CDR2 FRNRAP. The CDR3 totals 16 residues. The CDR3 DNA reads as TGTGTTAGCCAACCCTCGGGGACCCCTGCCTACAATGAGCAGTTCTTC. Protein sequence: CVSQPSGTPAYNEQFF.

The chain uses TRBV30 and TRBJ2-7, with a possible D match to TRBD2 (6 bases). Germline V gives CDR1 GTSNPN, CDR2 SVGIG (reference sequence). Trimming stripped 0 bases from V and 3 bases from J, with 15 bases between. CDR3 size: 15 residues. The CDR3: CAWSVAAGGNYEQYF. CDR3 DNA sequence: TGTGCCTGGAGTGTAGCGGCAGGAGGGAACTACGAGCAGTACTTC.

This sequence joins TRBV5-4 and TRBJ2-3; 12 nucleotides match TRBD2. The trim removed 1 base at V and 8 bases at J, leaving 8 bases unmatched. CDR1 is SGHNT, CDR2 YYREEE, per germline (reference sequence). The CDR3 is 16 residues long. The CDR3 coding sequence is TGTGCCAGCAGCTTGAGCGCTAGCGGGAGGGCGGGTACGCAGTATTTT. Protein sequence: CASSLSASGRAGTQYF.

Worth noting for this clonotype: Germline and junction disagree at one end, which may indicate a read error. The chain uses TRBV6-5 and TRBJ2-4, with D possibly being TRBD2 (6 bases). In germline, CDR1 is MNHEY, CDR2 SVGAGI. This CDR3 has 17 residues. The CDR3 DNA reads TGTGCCAGCAGTCCCTTTAGCGGAGTTATAGCCGAAAACATTCAGTACTTC. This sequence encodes CASSPFSGVIAENIQYF.

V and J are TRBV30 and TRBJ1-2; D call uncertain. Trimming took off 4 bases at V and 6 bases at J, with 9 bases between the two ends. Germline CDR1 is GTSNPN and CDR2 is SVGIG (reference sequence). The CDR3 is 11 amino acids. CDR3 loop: CAWILRDGYTF. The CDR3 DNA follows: TGTGCCTGGATCTTGAGGGATGGCTACACCTTC.

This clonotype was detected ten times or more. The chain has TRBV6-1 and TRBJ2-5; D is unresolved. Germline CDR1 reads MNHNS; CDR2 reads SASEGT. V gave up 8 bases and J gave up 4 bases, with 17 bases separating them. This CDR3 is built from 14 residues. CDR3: CASARNERGETQYF. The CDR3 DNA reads TGTGCCAGCGCGCGGAACGAAAGAGGAGAGACCCAGTACTTC.

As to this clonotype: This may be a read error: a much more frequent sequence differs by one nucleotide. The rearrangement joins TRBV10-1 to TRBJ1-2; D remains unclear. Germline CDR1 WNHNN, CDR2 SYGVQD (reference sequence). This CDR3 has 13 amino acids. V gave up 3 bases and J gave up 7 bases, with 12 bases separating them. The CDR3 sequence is CASSDGSNVGYTF. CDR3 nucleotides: TGCGCCAGCAGTGATGGCTCCAATGTTGGCTACACCTTC.

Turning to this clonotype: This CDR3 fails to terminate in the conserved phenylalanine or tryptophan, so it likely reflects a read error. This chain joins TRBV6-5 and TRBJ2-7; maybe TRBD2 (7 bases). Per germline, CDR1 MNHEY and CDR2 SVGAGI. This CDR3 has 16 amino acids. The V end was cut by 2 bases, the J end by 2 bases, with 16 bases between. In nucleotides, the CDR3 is TGTGCCAGCAGTTACGGAGGCGGGGGACATACCTACGAGCAGTACTCC. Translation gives CASSYGGGGHTYEQYS.

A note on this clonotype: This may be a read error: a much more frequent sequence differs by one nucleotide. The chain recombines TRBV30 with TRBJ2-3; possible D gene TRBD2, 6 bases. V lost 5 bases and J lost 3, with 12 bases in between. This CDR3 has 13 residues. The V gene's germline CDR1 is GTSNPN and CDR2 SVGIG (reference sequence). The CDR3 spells CAWLAGRTDTQYF. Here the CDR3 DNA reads TGTGCCTGGCTGGCGGGAAGGACAGATACGCAGTATTTT.

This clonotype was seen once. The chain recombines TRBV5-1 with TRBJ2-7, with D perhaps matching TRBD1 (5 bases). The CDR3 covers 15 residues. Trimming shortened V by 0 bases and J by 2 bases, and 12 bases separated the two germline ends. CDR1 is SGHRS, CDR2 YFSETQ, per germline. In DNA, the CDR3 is TGCGCCAGCAGCTTGGGGGGCCCAGGTCCCTACGAGCAGTACTTC. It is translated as CASSLGGPGPYEQYF.

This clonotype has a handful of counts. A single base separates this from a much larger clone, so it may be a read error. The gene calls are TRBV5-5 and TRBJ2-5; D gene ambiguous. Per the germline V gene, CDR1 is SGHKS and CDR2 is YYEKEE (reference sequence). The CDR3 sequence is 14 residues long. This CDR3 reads CASSYRQSQATQYF. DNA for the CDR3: TGTGCCAGCAGTTACCGACAAAGCCAAGCGACCCAGTACTTC.